The 20 T cell receptor beta chains below come from one sample, sequenced in a study of blood T cell repertoires in COVID-19. Sequencing used immunoSEQ multiplex PCR; TCRdb keeps in-frame clones, though not all of them. The table shows about 170,000 clones, with about 90% occurring only once. The sample was peripheral blood. Receptors originate from a woman aged 60-70 years with COVID-19, enrolled during active disease.

This chain connects TRBV7-9 to TRBJ1-2, with TRBD1 matching over 10 bases. Germline V gene lookup returns CDR1 SEHNR and CDR2 FQNEAQ (reference sequence). CDR3 size: 16 residues. V was pared by 5 bases and J by 4 bases, with 10 bases of the junction left unmatched. The chain's CDR3 is CASSADRGRDGYGYTF. CDR3 in DNA: TGTGCCAGCAGCGCCGACAGGGGGCGTGATGGCTATGGCTACACCTTC.

The J gene is TRBJ2-1, the V gene TRBV2, with D unresolved. Germline assignment: CDR1 SNHLY and CDR2 FYNNEI. CDR3 length: 15 amino acids. V lost 2 bases to trimming and J lost 6 bases, with 14 bases between them. The CDR3 sequence: CASSESIGDLNEQFF. In nucleotides, the CDR3 is TGTGCCAGCAGTGAATCAATCGGAGACCTCAATGAGCAGTTCTTC.

The chain employs TRBV4-2 and TRBJ2-7; D might be TRBD2 (7 bases). Trimming took off 6 bases at V and 9 bases at J, with 18 bases between the two ends. This CDR3 has 13 residues. Germline CDR1 is LGHNA and CDR2 is YNFKEQ. DNA of the CDR3: TGTGCCAGCAGTCAACTAGCGCGGGGGCGGCAGTACTTC. Its protein is CASSQLARGRQYF.

The chain recombines TRBV9 with TRBJ1-2, with a possible D match to TRBD1 (5 bases). CDR1 SGDLS and CDR2 YYNGEE come from the germline V gene. The CDR3 runs to 13 residues. Trimming took 1 base from V and 7 from J, leaving 11 bases between them. Here the CDR3 DNA reads TGTGCCAGCAGCGTACCAGGGCATAGTGGCTACACCTTC. Residues: CASSVPGHSGYTF.

The chain employs TRBV24-1 and TRBJ2-7, with a weak D call TRBD2 (5 bases). The CDR3 extends over 12 amino acids. Per germline, CDR1 KGHDR and CDR2 SFDVKD. With 4 bases removed from V and 3 bases from J, the gap between germline ends came to 6 bases. CDR3 region: CATSDDYYEQYF. CDR3 nucleotides: TGTGCCACCAGTGACGACTACTACGAGCAGTACTTC.

The CDR3 spells CAISRGSYEQYF. In nucleotides, the CDR3 is TGTGCCATCAGTCGGGGATCCTACGAGCAGTACTTC. The chain joins TRBV10-3 to TRBJ2-7; tentative D call: TRBD2 (5 bases). The CDR3 runs 12 residues. The germline V gene has CDR1 ENHRY and CDR2 SYGVKD. Between the trimmed V and J ends, which lost 5 bases and 1 base, there was a span of 6 bases.

The gene calls are TRBV19 and TRBJ2-2; maybe TRBD2 (5 bases). The CDR3 runs 14 residues. Germline-derived CDR1 and CDR2 are LNHDA and SQIVND (reference sequence). V lost 3 bases and J lost 7, with 12 bases in between. DNA of the CDR3: TGTGCCAGTAGTATCTCGGGAAGCGGCGGGGAGCTGTTTTTT. Amino acid sequence: CASSISGSGGELFF.

The rearrangement joins TRBV30 to TRBJ1-2, with 7 bases matching TRBD1. V gave up 4 bases and J gave up 3 bases; unmatched junction bases: 8. Germline values: CDR1 GTSNPN, CDR2 SVGIG (reference sequence). The CDR3 sequence is 14 residues long. CDR3 sequence: CAWNRDSIDYGYTF. DNA for the CDR3: TGTGCCTGGAATCGGGACAGTATTGACTATGGCTACACCTTC.

The chain joins TRBV6-5 to TRBJ2-7, with 7 bases that match TRBD1. CDR3 length: 15 residues. J gave up 2 bases and V 0 bases, and 4 bases lay outside the gene matches. Germline CDR1 reads MNHEY; CDR2 reads SVGAGI. In nucleotides, the CDR3 is TGTGCCAGCAGTTACTCCTGGGACAGCACCTACGAGCAGTACTTC. Its protein product is CASSYSWDSTYEQYF.

The rearrangement joins TRBV6-6 to TRBJ2-2; possible D gene TRBD2, 5 bases. From germline, CDR1 is MNHNY and CDR2 SVGAGI (reference sequence). The CDR3 totals 13 residues. The ends were cut back, 2 bases at V and 6 bases at J, with 7 bases in the middle. The DNA for the CDR3 is TGTGCCAGCAGTTACCCGGGGTCCGGGGAGCTGTTTTTT. Its protein is CASSYPGSGELFF.

The chain uses TRBV7-9 and TRBJ1-2; 8 bases line up with TRBD1. With V trimmed by 7 bases and J by 8 bases, 12 bases remained unmatched. The CDR3 extends over 14 amino acids. Germline V gene sequence: CDR1 SEHNR, CDR2 FQNEAQ (reference sequence). This CDR3 reads CASTEDRAAWGYTF. The CDR3 region has the DNA TGTGCCAGCACCGAGGACAGGGCCGCCTGGGGCTACACCTTC.

The gene calls are TRBV19 and TRBJ2-1; 9 bases agree with TRBD2. This CDR3 is built from 16 residues. The V and J ends lost 3 bases and 6 bases, in that order; junction bases with no gene match: 9. Per germline, CDR1 LNHDA and CDR2 SQIVND (reference sequence). CDR3 residues: CASSMGIAGAGNEQFF. CDR3 nucleotides: TGTGCCAGTAGTATGGGGATAGCGGGAGCGGGCAATGAGCAGTTCTTC.

The V call is TRBV24-1, the J call TRBJ2-3; D perhaps matches TRBD2 (5 bases). V shed 5 bases and J shed 0 bases, with 5 bases lying between them. The CDR3 covers 13 residues. Per the germline V gene, CDR1 is KGHDR and CDR2 is SFDVKD. CDR3 in amino acids: CATSGTSTDTQYF. CDR3 sequence (DNA): TGTGCCACCAGTGGGACTAGCACAGATACGCAGTATTTT.

The rearrangement uses TRBV7-2 and TRBJ2-3; 9 bases match TRBD1. Germline CDR1 SGHTA, CDR2 FQGNSA. V shed 3 bases and J 13 bases; nucleotides not matched to a gene: 5. The CDR3 is made up of 12 amino acids. CDR3 amino acids: CASSLGQGVEYF. The CDR3 region has the DNA TGTGCCAGCAGCTTGGGACAGGGAGTTGAGTATTTT.

This clone has only one observation. V usage is TRBV19 and J usage is TRBJ2-7, with D maybe TRBD1 (5 bases). This CDR3 region has 13 residues. Per germline, CDR1 LNHDA and CDR2 SQIVND (reference sequence). The V end was cut by 5 bases, the J end by 2 bases, with 10 bases between. The CDR3 DNA sequence: TGTGCCAGTAGTGGAGACAGTCCCTACGAGCAGTACTTC. It translates to CASSGDSPYEQYF.

The chain links TRBV29-1 to TRBJ2-5; D may be TRBD2 (5 bases). The CDR3 consists of 12 residues. Germline V gene sequence: CDR1 SQVTM, CDR2 ANQGSEA. Trimming took 4 bases from V and 2 from J, leaving 8 bases between them. The CDR3 spells CSVGGSQETQYF. The DNA for the CDR3 is TGCAGCGTTGGCGGGTCTCAAGAGACCCAGTACTTC.

J is TRBJ2-1 and V is TRBV19, with D possibly matching TRBD2 (5 bases). The CDR3 sequence is 14 residues long. Trimming took 2 bases from V and 7 from J, leaving 12 bases between them. The germline V gene has CDR1 LNHDA and CDR2 SQIVND (reference sequence). The CDR3, as DNA: TGTGCCAGTAGTATAAAAGCGGTTGTAAATGAGCAGTTCTTC. It yields the protein CASSIKAVVNEQFF.

The chain is built from TRBV5-1 and TRBJ2-3; TRBD2 is a possible D gene (6 bases). The V end was cut by 1 base, the J end by 2 bases, with 14 bases between. This CDR3 contains 16 residues. Germline V gene sequence: CDR1 SGHRS, CDR2 YFSETQ. The CDR3 DNA reads as TGCGCCAGCAGCTTGTTGGCCGGGAGATACACAGATACGCAGTATTTT. It is translated as CASSLLAGRYTDTQYF.

V is TRBV28 and J is TRBJ1-1; D is unresolved. V was pared by 6 bases and J by 10 bases, with 9 bases between. Germline V gives CDR1 MDHEN, CDR2 SYDVKM. The CDR3 extends over 10 amino acids. CDR3 in amino acids: CASREPGAFF. CDR3 in DNA: TGTGCCAGCAGAGAGCCCGGAGCTTTCTTT.

This chain joins TRBV19 and TRBJ2-7, with 14 positions matching TRBD2. There are 17 residues in the CDR3. V lost 10 bases and J lost 5; bases outside the gene matches: 16. Germline V CDR1 and CDR2: LNHDA, SQIVND (reference sequence). DNA of the CDR3: TGTGCCACTGGGACTAGCGGGAGTTGGGGGGTAGGGGACGAGCAGTACTTC. Translation gives CATGTSGSWGVGDEQYF.